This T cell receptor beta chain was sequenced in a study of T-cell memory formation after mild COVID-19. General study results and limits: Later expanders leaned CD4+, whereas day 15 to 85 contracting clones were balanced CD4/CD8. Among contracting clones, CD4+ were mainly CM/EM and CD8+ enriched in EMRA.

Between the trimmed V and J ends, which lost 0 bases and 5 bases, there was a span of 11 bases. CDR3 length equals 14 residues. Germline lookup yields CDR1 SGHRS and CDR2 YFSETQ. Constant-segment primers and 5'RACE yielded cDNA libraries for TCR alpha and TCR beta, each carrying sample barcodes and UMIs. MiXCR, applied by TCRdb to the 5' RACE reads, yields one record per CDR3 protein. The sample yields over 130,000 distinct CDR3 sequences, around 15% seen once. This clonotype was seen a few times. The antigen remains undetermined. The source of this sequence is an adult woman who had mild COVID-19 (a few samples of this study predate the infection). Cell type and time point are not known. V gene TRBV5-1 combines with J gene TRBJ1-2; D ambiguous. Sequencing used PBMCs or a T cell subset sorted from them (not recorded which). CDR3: CASSLGSGIYGYTF. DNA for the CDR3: TGCGCCAGCAGCTTGGGTTCCGGAATTTATGGCTACACCTTC.